Listed here are 11 T cell receptor beta chains from one sample, sequenced in a study of OX40 agonist ivuxolimab in advanced cancers. Method: immunoSEQ multiplex PCR; TCRdb's copy keeps in-frame clones and lacks some. The sample lists roughly 60,000 clones, 80% to 90% occurring once. Source: CD4+ or CD8+ T cells sorted from blood, taken in a trial of the OX40 agonist ivuxolimab. The receptors were sampled from an adult with an advanced solid tumor such as melanoma, head and neck, liver or kidney cancer.

The chain employs TRBV5-1 and TRBJ2-7; TRBD1 aligns across 7 bases. Germline V gene lookup returns CDR1 SGHRS and CDR2 YFSETQ. The CDR3 is made up of 15 amino acids. V lost 4 bases, J lost 3 bases, and 10 bases stayed unmatched. In nucleotides, the CDR3 is TGCGCCAGCAGCCCCGAAGGGACAGCCCGCTACGAGCAGTACTTC. It translates to CASSPEGTARYEQYF. Together with reference TRBV5-1 and TRBJ2-7, the CDR3 gives the full variable domain: KAGVTQTPRYLIKTRGQQVTLSCSPISGHRSVSWYQQTPGQGLQFLFEYFSETQRNKGNFPGRFSGRQFSNSRSEMNVSTLELGDSALYLCASSPEGTARYEQYFGPGTRLTVT.

This chain joins TRBV5-8 and TRBJ1-4; TRBD1 agrees at 10 bases. The CDR3 is made up of 15 amino acids. Germline lookup yields CDR1 SGHTS and CDR2 YDEGEE. The ends lost 4 bases at V and 8 bases at J; junction bases unmatched: 8. The CDR3 nucleotides are TGTGCCAGCAGCATAACCGGGACAGGGGCCGAAAAACTGTTTTTT. The encoded protein is CASSITGTGAEKLFF.

The chain is built from TRBV7-9 and TRBJ2-1; tentatively, D is TRBD2 (6 bases). The germline gives CDR1 SEHNR, CDR2 FQNEAQ (reference sequence). CDR3 length equals 16 residues. V was cut by 5 bases and J by 0 bases, with 14 bases left in between. The CDR3 nucleotides read TGTGCCAGCAGCCTGACCAGCGGGCTCTCCTACAATGAGCAGTTCTTC. Its protein product is CASSLTSGLSYNEQFF.

The CDR3 bases are TGTGCCAGCAGTTTGGTACAGGGCTACGAGCAGTACTTC. Amino acid sequence: CASSLVQGYEQYF. V and J are TRBV28 and TRBJ2-7; D is possibly TRBD1 (6 bases). Trimming removed 3 bases at V and 3 bases at J, with 9 bases between. The CDR3 is made up of 13 amino acids. Looked up from germline, CDR1 is MDHEN and CDR2 is SYDVKM.

The chain employs TRBV19 and TRBJ1-2; no firm D call. The CDR3 is 15 amino acids. With 5 bases removed from V and 3 bases from J, the gap between germline ends came to 16 bases. Germline values: CDR1 LNHDA, CDR2 SQIVND (reference sequence). This CDR3 reads CASSPMDSFYYGYTF. For the CDR3, the DNA is TGTGCCAGTAGTCCTATGGACTCCTTTTACTATGGCTACACCTTC.

This sequence joins TRBV7-7 and TRBJ1-1; TRBD1 is a possible D gene (5 bases). Trimming removed 1 base at V and 8 bases at J, with 11 bases between. CDR1 is SSHAT and CDR2 is FNYEAQ in the germline V gene (reference sequence). This CDR3 contains 13 residues. The chain's CDR3 is CASSLDLGQEAFF. The CDR3 DNA reads TGTGCCAGCAGCTTAGACTTAGGACAAGAAGCTTTCTTT.

The V gene is TRBV29-1, the J gene TRBJ2-1; D gene ambiguous. The CDR3 is made up of 11 amino acids. The germline V gene has CDR1 SQVTM and CDR2 ANQGSEA. Trimming cost V 6 bases and J 3 bases, with 6 bases left between them. The CDR3 sequence: CSVKDYNEQFF. CDR3 nucleotide sequence: TGCAGCGTCAAAGACTACAATGAGCAGTTCTTC.

This chain uses TRBV5-1 with TRBJ2-7, with 9 bases identical to TRBD1. The CDR3 has 16 residues. Germline loops: CDR1 SGHRS, CDR2 YFSETQ. Trimming cost V 0 bases and J 3 bases; bases outside gene matches: 7. The chain's CDR3 is CASSLESGTGLYEQYF. Here the CDR3 DNA reads TGCGCCAGCAGCTTGGAAAGCGGGACAGGGCTCTACGAGCAGTACTTC.

The chain uses TRBV27 and TRBJ2-3; TRBD2 aligns across 8 bases. The trim removed 1 base at V and 5 bases at J, leaving 8 bases unmatched. The CDR3 is 16 residues long. CDR1 and CDR2 from the germline V gene are MNHEY and SMNVEV (reference sequence). The CDR3 spells CASSLYGRGGLDTQYF. The CDR3 bases are TGTGCCAGCAGTTTATACGGACGCGGGGGGTTAGATACGCAGTATTTT.

The chain couples TRBV18 to TRBJ2-2, with D unresolved. CDR1 KGHSH and CDR2 LQKENI come from the germline V gene. The CDR3 is 12 residues long. V lost 2 bases to trimming and J lost 7 bases, with 5 bases between them. CDR3 region: CASSPINGELFF. For the CDR3, the DNA is TGTGCCAGCTCACCAATCAACGGGGAGCTGTTTTTT.

The chain uses TRBV7-8 and TRBJ1-6, with 7 bases that match TRBD1. Trimming cost V 5 bases and J 4 bases; bases outside gene matches: 8. The CDR3 length is 16 residues. CDR1 is SGHVS, CDR2 FQNEAQ, per germline. The CDR3 DNA is TGTGCCAGCAGCCTAACAGGGGCGTCTTATAATTCACCCCTCCACTTT. Translating it yields CASSLTGASYNSPLHF.